This TCR beta chain was sequenced during a study of PD-1 blockade in classical Hodgkin lymphoma (dated by TCRdb to between 2020 and 2021). A note on the overall study: Nivolumab dosing was 3 mg/kg intravenously every 2 weeks, continuing until either disease progression or unacceptable toxicity. The study used TCR beta sequencing and CyTOF to define a peripheral blood immune signature of response to PD-1 blockade in classical Hodgkin lymphoma.

Comments on this clone: This clone's antigen is unknown. There are no base qualities to consult, and no much larger clone falls within one base.

According to the study, the label for this sample's time point signals: cycle 1 day 1 (C1D1), immediately before nivolumab initiation. Every trial patient had relapsed after autologous stem cell transplantation, and cohorts A, B and C differed in prior brentuximab vedotin exposure. A total of under 70 patients with relapsed/refractory classical Hodgkin lymphoma made up the trial cohort, and each patient's best overall response was complete response, partial response or progressive disease. In the multi-cohort phase II CheckMate 205 trial, trial patients received single-agent nivolumab. Best overall response was determined by an independent review committee according to the 2007 International Working Group response criteria. Trial PBMCs were collected immediately before nivolumab initiation (C1D1) and during therapy at cycle 2 day 1 and cycle 4 day 1. Peripheral blood was collected in 8 mL Vacutainer Cell Preparation Tubes, from which PBMCs were isolated by centrifugation and then cryopreserved.

Genomic DNA was isolated using the Qiagen DNeasy kit from unsorted PBMCs as well as from negatively selected CD4+ and CD8+ fractions. Using primers that anneal to V and J segments, immunoSEQ multiplex PCR amplified the TCR beta CDR3 regions. A synthetic immune receptor repertoire was used to minimize amplification bias, and any remaining bias was removed computationally after sequencing. The original pipeline was this. Repertoire diversity was quantified as the Shannon entropy index using custom Python scripts. Unsorted, CD4+ and CD8+ repertoires were examined separately, except in combined analyses, for which CD4+ and CD8+ sequences were merged in silico. A clone counted as expanded when the clone's frequency after treatment rose at least 2-fold relative to C1D1, and clones undetected at baseline were given a pseudocount of 0.5. Singleton clones were defined as clones with 0 or 1 copy at C1D1, and non-singleton clones were defined as clones with 2 or more copies. By matching protein sequences in sorted samples from the same patient, clones expanded in unsorted samples were annotated as CD4+, CD8+ or unknown. Wilcoxon tests were applied to paired samples to test diversity changes from C1D1 to C4D1. TCRdb took this table from immuneACCESS and kept in-frame rearrangements with V and J called. Such tables lack part of the clones; where checked against another copy, unresolved V genes explain under half of the gap, and the rest is unexplained. V, J and clone size derive from that table, while D and trimming were established from the DNA sequence. This sample lists some 93,000 clones; roughly 92% were detected once. About 2.8% of the sample is in the top ten clones.

Beyond this particular receptor, the publication reports: Baseline TCR diversity was reported as lower in newly diagnosed patients than in healthy donors, and lower still in relapsed/refractory patients. Among trial patients, those achieving complete response had baseline diversity similar to that of newly diagnosed patients, while diversity was significantly lower in partial responders and progressors. The study was limited to a single clinical trial cohort, and causes of repertoire differences, possibly disease activity or prior therapy, remained undefined. By C4D1, a significant rise was seen in CD4+ TCR diversity but not in CD8+ TCR diversity (p=0.0027 vs p=0.16), and the rise was most apparent among complete responders (p=0.02). Patients starting nivolumab less than 1 year after ASCT had lower diversity and were excluded from later analyses to avoid confounding by immune reconstitution.

The cysteine opens and the phenylalanine closes a CDR3 of 13 amino acids. CDR3 DNA only is kept here, 39 bases in frame from base 1. CDR1 KGHSH and CDR2 LQKENI were looked up in the germline V gene. The junction carries 8 bases between V and J, which are trimmed by 2 bases and 7 bases respectively. The clonotype comes from a human donor with classical Hodgkin lymphoma. The rearranged segments are TRBV18 and TRBJ2-2; the D segment could be TRBD2, given 5 matching bases. Sequencing used peripheral blood mononuclear cells (PBMCs), obtained at baseline. DNA sequence: TGTGCCAGCTCACCAGAGAGGGACGGGGAGCTGTTTTTT. Its product reads: CASSPERDGELFF.